This is a list of T cell receptor beta chains from one sample in a study of blood T cell repertoires in COVID-19. Repertoires were generated with immunoSEQ multiplex PCR, while TCRdb's copy carries only in-frame clones and drops some. The sample has some 77,000 clones; 87% are singletons. Sequences were obtained from peripheral blood. The receptors were gathered from a man aged 25-45 years with acute or convalescent COVID-19. Both conserved end residues are part of each CDR3. The order of the fields is J gene, V gene, D gene, clone size, CDR3 DNA, CDR3 protein. D genes are given only for firm matches. The size entry is marked missing in some rows and otherwise reads once, few, many or a size class.

>TRBJ1-2|TRBV19|TRBD1|NA
TGTGCCAGTAGTCCCTCCGGGACAGGGAAGGGGAACTATGGCTACACCTTC
CASSPSGTGKGNYGYTF
>TRBJ2-3|TRBV7-2|TRBD2|NA
TGTGCCAGCAGCTTTCGTTTTCCGGGACTAGCGATTGTTGCAGATACGCAGTATTTT
CASSFRFPGLAIVADTQYF
>TRBJ2-2|TRBV5-1|NA|NA
TGCGCCAGCAGCTTGGCCGGGGGAGGCGTCGGGGAGCTGTTTTTT
CASSLAGGGVGELFF
>TRBJ2-7|TRBV6-5|NA|NA
TGTGCCAGCAGCTTAGACTACGAGCAGTACTTC
CASSLDYEQYF
>TRBJ2-7|TRBV10-2|NA|NA
TGCGCCAGCAGTGAATCCAGGGCTAGGGAGCAGTACTTC
CASSESRAREQYF
>TRBJ2-2|TRBV9|TRBD2|NA
TGTGCCAGCAGCGTCACTAGCGGGAGCTTCGGGGAGCTGTTTTTT
CASSVTSGSFGELFF
>TRBJ2-1|TRBV7-9|NA|few
TGTGCCAGCAGCTTAGTAACAGGGATGGATGAGCAGTTCTTC
CASSLVTGMDEQFF
>TRBJ2-1|TRBV28|NA|NA
TGTGCCAGCAGTACAAACAGGGGAGGAGTAGGGAATGAGCAGTTCTTC
CASSTNRGGVGNEQFF
>TRBJ2-1|TRBV7-3|NA|once
TGTGCCAGCAGCCCAGGATGGGGCGAACCACGAGAAGATGAGCAGTTCTTC
CASSPGWGEPREDEQFF
>TRBJ2-3|TRBV5-5|TRBD2|NA
TGTGCCAGCAGCTCGCTAGCGGGAGGGTCGGATACGCAGTATTTT
CASSSLAGGSDTQYF
>TRBJ2-7|TRBV28|TRBD2|NA
TGTGCCGTGAAGGGGACTAGCTTAAGGGAGTACTTC
CAVKGTSLREYF
>TRBJ2-5|TRBV7-2|NA|NA
TGTGCCAGCAGCTCGTACCCAGGGTTCCAAGAGACCCAGTACTTC
CASSSYPGFQETQYF
>TRBJ2-3|TRBV6-1|NA|NA
TGTGCCAGCAGTGAAGCAATAACAGCCTTGGATACGCAGTATTTT
CASSEAITALDTQYF
>TRBJ2-1|TRBV4-1|TRBD1|NA
TGCGCCAGCAGCCAACCGGGACAGGGGTCCGGGGATGAGCAGTTCTTC
CASSQPGQGSGDEQFF
>TRBJ2-7|TRBV5-4|TRBD1|NA
TGTGCCAGCAGCTGGACAGGGGTACGGGGCCTCTCCTACGAGCAGTACTTC
CASSWTGVRGLSYEQYF
>TRBJ2-7|TRBV28|NA|NA
TGTGCCAGCAGGCTATCTTTGGTGCAGTACTTC
CASRLSLVQYF
>TRBJ2-2|TRBV11-2|NA|NA
TGTGCCAGCAGCTTAGATCGGGGTCCCGGGGAGCTGTTTTTT
CASSLDRGPGELFF
>TRBJ2-7|TRBV11-2|TRBD2|NA
TGTGCCAGCAGCTTAGTTTCCGGGACTAGTGAATACGAGCAGTACTTC
CASSLVSGTSEYEQYF
>TRBJ1-6|TRBV19|NA|NA
TGTGCCAGTAGTACCGGGTATAATTCACCCCTCCACTTT
CASSTGYNSPLHF
>TRBJ1-1|TRBV7-9|NA|few
TGTGCCAGCAGCGAGGACAGCCTGGAGGCTTTCTTT
CASSEDSLEAFF
>TRBJ2-4|TRBV2|NA|NA
TGTGCCAGCAGTGAGGGGCCTGAAAACATTCAGTACTTC
CASSEGPENIQYF
>TRBJ2-1|TRBV7-8|TRBD2|NA
TGTGCCAGCAGCTTAGGAGGGAGGGGAGGCAATGAGCAGTTCTTC
CASSLGGRGGNEQFF
>TRBJ2-3|TRBV7-2|NA|NA
TGTGCCAGCAGCAATAGTCCGTTTCCCATCACAGATACGCAGTATTTT
CASSNSPFPITDTQYF
>TRBJ2-2|TRBV9|TRBD1|NA
TGTGCCAGCAGCGTAGGAGGACAGGTAGCCGGGGAGCTGTTTTTT
CASSVGGQVAGELFF
>TRBJ1-1|TRBV5-4|NA|NA
TGTGCCAGCAGGTTGGGGGGGAGGGTTGAAGCTTTCTTT
CASRLGGRVEAFF
>TRBJ1-1|TRBV28|TRBD1|NA
TGTGCCAGCAGATCCACCGGGACAGCCCAAGATGAAGCTTTCTTT
CASRSTGTAQDEAFF
>TRBJ2-6|TRBV1|NA|NA
TGCACCAGCAGCCGCGGGAAGCCAGGGTGGGCTGGGGCCAACGTCCTGACTTTC
CTSSRGKPGWAGANVLTF
>TRBJ2-7|TRBV29-1|TRBD1|NA
TGCAGCGTTGCTCAGGGGGCGCACGAGCAGTACTTC
CSVAQGAHEQYF
>TRBJ2-7|TRBV4-1|TRBD2|NA
TGCGCCAGCAGCCAGGGTCCCGGGACAACGAGACTAGCGGACTCCTACGAGCAGTACTTC
CASSQGPGTTRLADSYEQYF
>TRBJ2-2|TRBV6-1|NA|once
TGTGCCAGCAGTGAAAGCTTTGCCGGGGAGCTGTTTTTT
CASSESFAGELFF
>TRBJ2-2|TRBV7-3|NA|NA
TGTGCCAGCAGCTTGATGCGGGAAACCGGGGAGCTGTTTTTT
CASSLMRETGELFF
>TRBJ1-4|TRBV18|NA|few
TGTGCCAGCTCACCCAGGGTTGGTTCAACTAATGAAAAACTGTTTTTT
CASSPRVGSTNEKLFF
>TRBJ1-5|TRBV28|NA|NA
TGTGCCAGCAGTCCACCTCGGTGGGCAGGGGATCAGCCCCAGCATTTT
CASSPPRWAGDQPQHF
>TRBJ2-2|TRBV4-1|NA|NA
TGCGCCAGCAGCCTGACAGAAACGAACACCGGGGAGCTGTTTTTT
CASSLTETNTGELFF
>TRBJ2-5|TRBV7-9|NA|NA
TGTGCCAGCAGCCCGCAGGGGCAAGAGACCCAGTACTTC
CASSPQGQETQYF
>TRBJ2-3|TRBV4-1|TRBD2|NA
TGCGCCAGCAGCCAAGATGCCCGACTAGCGGGCACAGATACGCAGTATTTT
CASSQDARLAGTDTQYF
>TRBJ2-1|TRBV30|TRBD2|NA
TGTGCCTGGAGCGGGACTAGCGGCAGCTCCTACAATGAGCAGTTCTTC
CAWSGTSGSSYNEQFF
>TRBJ1-1|TRBV4-1|TRBD1|NA
TGCGCCAGCAGCCAAGATTCCCGACAGGGTGTCGATGTAACTGAAGCTTTCTTT
CASSQDSRQGVDVTEAFF
>TRBJ2-7|TRBV2|NA|NA
TGTGCCAGCGGACCCCAGGAGCAGAGGGCCTCCTACGAGCAGTACTTC
CASGPQEQRASYEQYF
>TRBJ2-1|TRBV11-3|TRBD2|NA
TGTGCCAGCAGCTTTAGCGGGAGGCTGGATGAGCAGTTCTTC
CASSFSGRLDEQFF
>TRBJ2-5|TRBV9|NA|NA
TGTGCCAGCAGCCCGGGGAGCGACCAAGAGACCCAGTACTTC
CASSPGSDQETQYF
>TRBJ2-5|TRBV7-2|NA|NA
TGTGCCAGCAGCTCACCCTATCGAGAGACCCAGTACTTC
CASSSPYRETQYF
>TRBJ2-1|TRBV6-2/TRBV6-3|NA|NA
TGTGCCAGCAGTTACTCCCTGCGGGAGCAGTTCTTC
CASSYSLREQFF